Listed here are 18 T cell receptor beta chains from one sample, sequenced in a study of cytomegalovirus exposure and HLA in healthy donors. The study ran its PCR with 60 Vbeta and 13 Jbeta primers. Produced via immunoSEQ multiplex PCR; TCRdb's table is partial and in-frame only. The sample holds around 220,000 clones, roughly 70% seen once. The specimen was PBMCs. The receptor source for this set is a woman in her twenties or thirties in good health and CMV-seronegative.

The chain couples TRBV25-1 to TRBJ2-5, with D possibly being TRBD1 (5 bases). This CDR3 comprises 13 residues. Germline V lookup: CDR1 MGHDK, CDR2 SYGVNS. V was cut by 2 bases and J by 4 bases, with 8 bases left in between. CDR3 sequence reads: CASSEPGRETQYF. The DNA for the CDR3 is TGTGCCAGCAGTGAACCAGGGCGAGAGACCCAGTACTTC.

The sample holds one count of this clone. The chain is built from TRBV9 and TRBJ2-5; a weak D match, TRBD2 (5 bases). The J call may be in error: the DNA end matches TRBJ2-7 better. The CDR3 is made up of 14 amino acids. Germline-derived CDR1 and CDR2 are SGDLS and YYNGEE. CDR3: CASSVGTEAYEQYF. The CDR3 nucleotides read TGTGCCAGCAGCGTAGGGACGGAGGCCTACGAGCAGTACTTC.

The CDR3 loop is CASSYGRINQPQHF. The CDR3 DNA reads as TGTGCCAGCAGTTACGGCAGGATTAATCAGCCCCAGCATTTT. The rearrangement joins TRBV6-5 to TRBJ1-5; D unresolved. The germline gives CDR1 MNHEY, CDR2 SVGAGI. Trimming took off 2 bases at V and 4 bases at J, with 9 bases between the two ends. This CDR3 spans 14 amino acids.

This chain joins TRBV19 and TRBJ1-3, with a possible D match to TRBD1 (5 bases). CDR3 size: 15 residues. Trimming took 3 bases from V and 6 from J, leaving 15 bases between them. Germline V gives CDR1 LNHDA, CDR2 SQIVND (reference sequence). The DNA for the CDR3 is TGTGCCAGTAGTATCCCCATGGGGCGTAAAAACACCATATATTTT. This codes for CASSIPMGRKNTIYF.

This clone occurred once. This specimen includes other DNA sequences encoding the same CDR3. The CDR3 reads CAWAGSNSPLHF. CDR3 nucleotide sequence: TGTGCCTGGGCAGGGTCTAATTCACCCCTCCACTTT. This chain connects TRBV30 to TRBJ1-6; D might be TRBD1 (5 bases). The CDR3 contains 12 residues. In germline, CDR1 is GTSNPN, CDR2 SVGIG (reference sequence). Trimming removed 5 bases at V and 6 bases at J, with 8 bases between.

This clone was seen only a few times. The chain joins TRBV19 to TRBJ1-5, with 7 bases lining up with TRBD1. The J segment lost 5 bases and the V segment lost 5 bases, leaving 6 bases of the junction unmatched. Germline CDR1 LNHDA, CDR2 SQIVND (reference sequence). This CDR3 region has 14 residues. This CDR3 reads CASSYGGGDQPQHF. CDR3 in DNA: TGTGCCAGTAGTTATGGAGGGGGCGATCAGCCCCAGCATTTT.

V and J are TRBV7-2 and TRBJ2-1; 14 nucleotides agree with TRBD2. This CDR3 spans 16 amino acids. Germline-derived CDR1 and CDR2 are SGHTA and FQGNSA. V lost 5 bases, J lost 6 bases, and 6 bases stayed unmatched. CDR3 sequence (DNA): TGTGCCAGCAGCGGGGTTGGGACTAGCGGGAGCAATGAGCAGTTCTTC. It translates to CASSGVGTSGSNEQFF.

This clone has just a few counts. V is TRBV6-4 and J is TRBJ2-3, with 9 bases lining up with TRBD1. The J segment lost 4 bases and the V segment lost 0 bases, leaving 5 bases of the junction unmatched. The length of the CDR3 is 16 residues. CDR1 is MRHNA, CDR2 SNTAGT, per germline. CDR3 DNA: TGTGCCAGCAGTGACTCGCCGGGACAGGGCTCAGATACGCAGTATTTT. Translated: CASSDSPGQGSDTQYF.

This clone came up once. The gene calls are TRBV30 and TRBJ2-3; D is unclear. Germline lookup yields CDR1 GTSNPN and CDR2 SVGIG (reference sequence). CDR3 length: 14 amino acids. Deletions cut 4 bases from V and 3 bases from J, with 14 bases between. DNA for the CDR3: TGTGCCTGGACCGGTGCGCCCCGGACAGATACGCAGTATTTT. Residues: CAWTGAPRTDTQYF.

The rearrangement uses TRBV29-1 and TRBJ1-1; no reliable D call. Germline CDR1 is SQVTM and CDR2 is ANQGSEA. V was trimmed by 6 bases and J by 1 base, leaving 6 bases between them. The CDR3 spans 11 residues. The CDR3 sequence is CSVIQNTEAFF. CDR3 bases: TGCAGCGTAATACAGAACACTGAAGCTTTCTTT.

This clone was detected only a few times. The chain employs TRBV2 and TRBJ1-6; a possible D gene is TRBD1 (6 bases). Trimming cost V 6 bases and J 6 bases, with 9 bases left between them. CDR1 and CDR2 (germline): SNHLY, FYNNEI. The CDR3 runs to 13 residues. The CDR3 sequence is CASRRDINSPLHF. CDR3 coding DNA: TGTGCCAGCAGGAGGGACATTAATTCACCCCTCCACTTT. Complete variable domain (other parts from reference TRBV2 and TRBJ1-6): EPEVTQTPSHQVTQMGQEVILRCVPISNHLYFYWYRQILGQKVEFLVSFYNNEISEKSEIFDDQFSVERPDGSNFTLKIRSTKLEDSAMYFCASRRDINSPLHFGNGTRLTVT.

The chain carries TRBV4-1 and TRBJ1-1; 9 bases are a match to TRBD1. Germline-derived CDR1 and CDR2 are MGHRA and YSYEKL. The junction had 13 bases not matched to a gene; V was cut back by 2 bases and J by 6 bases. This CDR3 region has 17 residues. The CDR3 spells CASSQPLPGQGTAEAFF. The CDR3 DNA follows: TGCGCCAGCAGCCAACCTCTCCCGGGACAGGGAACGGCTGAAGCTTTCTTT.

The chain couples TRBV6-5 to TRBJ1-1; D gene uncertain. CDR1 and CDR2 from the germline V gene are MNHEY and SVGAGI. V gave up 0 bases and J gave up 8 bases, with 10 bases separating them. This CDR3 region has 13 residues. The CDR3 loop is CASSYSKVAEAFF. The CDR3 nucleotides are TGTGCCAGCAGTTACTCGAAAGTAGCCGAAGCTTTCTTT.

V and J are TRBV5-8 and TRBJ1-5, with a possible D match to TRBD1 (5 bases). Between the trimmed V and J ends, which lost 4 bases and 5 bases, there was a span of 16 bases. This CDR3 has 15 amino acids. Germline values: CDR1 SGHTS, CDR2 YDEGEE. CDR3 sequence: CASSPEGVSYQPQHF. CDR3 DNA sequence: TGTGCCAGCAGCCCGGAAGGGGTTTCGTATCAGCCCCAGCATTTT.

The chain combines TRBV6-1 with TRBJ1-6, with D hard to call. The CDR3 consists of 15 residues. Trimming took 1 base from V and 14 from J, leaving 18 bases between them. Per germline, CDR1 MNHNS and CDR2 SASEGT. CDR3 sequence reads: CASSEGAPFAYTLHF. CDR3 coding DNA: TGTGCCAGCAGTGAAGGGGCACCTTTTGCCTATACCCTCCACTTT.

The CDR3 loop is CASRPGTGGGQPQHF. The CDR3 DNA follows: TGTGCCAGCAGACCCGGGACAGGGGGTGGTCAGCCCCAGCATTTT. V usage is TRBV6-5 and J usage is TRBJ1-5, with TRBD1 matching 11 bases. With 6 bases clipped from V and 6 bases from J, the junction kept 7 bases outside the gene matches. The CDR3 covers 15 residues. The germline CDR1 and CDR2 sequences are MNHEY and SVGAGI.

The V and J genes are TRBV7-3 and TRBJ2-3; D might be TRBD2 (5 bases). The CDR3 sequence is 16 residues long. Germline V CDR1 and CDR2: SGHTA, FQGTGA. The V end lost 5 bases, the J end lost 0 bases, and 15 bases lay between the germline ends. Here the CDR3 reads CASSPQSGISTDTQYF. As DNA, the CDR3 is TGTGCCAGCAGCCCCCAGAGCGGTATTAGCACAGATACGCAGTATTTT.

V gene TRBV2 combines with J gene TRBJ2-7; D perhaps matches TRBD2 (5 bases). The germline V and J ends were trimmed by 2 bases and 7 bases, with 15 bases remaining between them. The CDR3 has 14 amino acids. CDR1 is SNHLY and CDR2 is FYNNEI in the germline V gene. CDR3 in amino acids: CASSETREAGEQYF. DNA for the CDR3: TGTGCCAGCAGTGAAACCCGGGAAGCTGGGGAGCAGTACTTC.